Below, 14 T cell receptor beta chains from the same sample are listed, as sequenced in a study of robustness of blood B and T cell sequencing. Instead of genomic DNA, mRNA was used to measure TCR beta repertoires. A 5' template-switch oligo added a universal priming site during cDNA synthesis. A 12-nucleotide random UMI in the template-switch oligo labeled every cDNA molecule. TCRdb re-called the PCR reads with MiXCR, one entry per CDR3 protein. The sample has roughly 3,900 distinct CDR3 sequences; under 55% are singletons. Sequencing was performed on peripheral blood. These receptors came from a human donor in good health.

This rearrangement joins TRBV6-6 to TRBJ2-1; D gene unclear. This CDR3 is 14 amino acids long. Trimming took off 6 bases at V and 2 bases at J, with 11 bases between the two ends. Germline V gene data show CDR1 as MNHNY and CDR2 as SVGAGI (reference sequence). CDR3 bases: TGTGCCAGCAGACCTGGACCCGCCTACAATGAGCAGTTCTTC. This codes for CASRPGPAYNEQFF.

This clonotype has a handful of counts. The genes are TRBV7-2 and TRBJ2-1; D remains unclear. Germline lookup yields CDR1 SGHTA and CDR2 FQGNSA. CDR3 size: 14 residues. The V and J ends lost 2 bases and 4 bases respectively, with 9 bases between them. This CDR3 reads CASSLMVRYNEQFF. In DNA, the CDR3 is TGTGCCAGCAGCTTAATGGTGAGATACAATGAGCAGTTCTTC.

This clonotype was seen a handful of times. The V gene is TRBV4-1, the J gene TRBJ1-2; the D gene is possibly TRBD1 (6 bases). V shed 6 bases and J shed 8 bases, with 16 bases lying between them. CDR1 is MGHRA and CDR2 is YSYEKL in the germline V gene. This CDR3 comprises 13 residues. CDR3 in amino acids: CASRSVGAWGYTF. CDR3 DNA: TGCGCCAGCAGAAGTGTGGGGGCTTGGGGCTACACCTTC.

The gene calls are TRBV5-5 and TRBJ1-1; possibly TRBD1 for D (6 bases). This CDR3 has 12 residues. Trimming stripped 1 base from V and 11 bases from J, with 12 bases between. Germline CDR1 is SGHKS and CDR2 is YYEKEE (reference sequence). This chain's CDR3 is CASSLTGPVAFF. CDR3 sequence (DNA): TGTGCCAGCAGCTTGACAGGGCCCGTTGCTTTCTTT.

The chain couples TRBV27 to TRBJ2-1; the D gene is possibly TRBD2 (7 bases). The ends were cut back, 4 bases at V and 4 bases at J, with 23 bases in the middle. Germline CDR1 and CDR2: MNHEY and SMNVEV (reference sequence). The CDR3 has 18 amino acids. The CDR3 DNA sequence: TGTGCCAGCAGTTCCCGCCTAAACTGGGGGGGCGCTTACAATGAGCAGTTCTTC. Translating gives CASSSRLNWGGAYNEQFF.

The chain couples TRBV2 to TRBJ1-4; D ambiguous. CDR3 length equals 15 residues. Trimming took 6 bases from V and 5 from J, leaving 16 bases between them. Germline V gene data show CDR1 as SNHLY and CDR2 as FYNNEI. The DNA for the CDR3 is TGTGCCAGCAGAAACCAGGCACAGCCCAATGAAAAACTGTTTTTT. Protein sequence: CASRNQAQPNEKLFF.

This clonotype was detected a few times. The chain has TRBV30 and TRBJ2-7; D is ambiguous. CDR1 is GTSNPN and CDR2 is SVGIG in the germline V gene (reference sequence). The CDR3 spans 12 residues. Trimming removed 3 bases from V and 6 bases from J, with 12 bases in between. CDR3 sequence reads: CAWRDRTPEQYF. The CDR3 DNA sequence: TGTGCCTGGAGAGATCGGACCCCCGAGCAGTACTTC. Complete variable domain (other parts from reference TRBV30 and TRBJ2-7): SQTIHQWPATLVQPVGSPLSLECTVEGTSNPNLYWYRQAAGRGLQLLFYSVGIGQISSEVPQNLSASRPQDRQFILSSKKLLLSDSGFYLCAWRDRTPEQYFGPGTRLTVT.

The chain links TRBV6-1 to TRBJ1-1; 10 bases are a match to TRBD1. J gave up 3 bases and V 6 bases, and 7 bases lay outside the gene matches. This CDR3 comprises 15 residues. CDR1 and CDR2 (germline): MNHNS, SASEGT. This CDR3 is CASRSPGTGDTEAFF. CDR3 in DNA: TGTGCCAGCAGATCCCCCGGGACAGGGGACACTGAAGCTTTCTTT.

The CDR3 nucleotides read TGTGCCAGCAGCCAAGCCTCTTCGCGGAATGAGCAGTTCTTC. Translating it yields CASSQASSRNEQFF. The rearrangement uses TRBV3-1 and TRBJ2-1; the D is unclear. The CDR3 is made up of 14 amino acids. In germline, CDR1 is LGHDT, CDR2 YNNKEL (reference sequence). V lost 1 base to trimming and J lost 7 bases, with 11 bases between them.

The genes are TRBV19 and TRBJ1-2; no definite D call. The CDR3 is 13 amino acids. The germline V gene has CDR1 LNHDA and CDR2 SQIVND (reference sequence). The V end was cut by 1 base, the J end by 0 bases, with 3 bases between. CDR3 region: CASSIGANYGYTF. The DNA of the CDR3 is TGTGCCAGTAGTATAGGGGCTAACTATGGCTACACCTTC.

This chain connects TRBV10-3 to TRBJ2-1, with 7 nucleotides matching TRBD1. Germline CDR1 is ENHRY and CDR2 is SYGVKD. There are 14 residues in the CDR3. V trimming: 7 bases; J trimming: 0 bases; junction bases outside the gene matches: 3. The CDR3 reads CAIMRDSSYNEQFF. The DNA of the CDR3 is TGTGCCATCATGAGGGACAGCTCCTACAATGAGCAGTTCTTC.

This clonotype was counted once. CDR3 sequence (DNA): TGCAGTGCTAGAGTGGACAGGGATTACACCGGGGAGCTGTTTTTT. Translating gives CSARVDRDYTGELFF. The chain employs TRBV20-1 and TRBJ2-2, with 8 nucleotides matching TRBD1. Trimming at V came to 1 base and at J to 3 bases, leaving 4 bases not matched to a gene. The CDR3 sequence is 15 residues long. Germline V lookup: CDR1 DFQATT, CDR2 SNEGSKA (reference sequence).

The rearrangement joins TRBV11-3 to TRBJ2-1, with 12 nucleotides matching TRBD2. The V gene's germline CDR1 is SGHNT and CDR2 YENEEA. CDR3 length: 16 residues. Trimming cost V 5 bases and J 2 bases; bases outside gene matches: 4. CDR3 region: CASSARTSGAYNEQFF. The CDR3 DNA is TGTGCCAGCAGCGCTAGGACTAGCGGGGCCTACAATGAGCAGTTCTTC.

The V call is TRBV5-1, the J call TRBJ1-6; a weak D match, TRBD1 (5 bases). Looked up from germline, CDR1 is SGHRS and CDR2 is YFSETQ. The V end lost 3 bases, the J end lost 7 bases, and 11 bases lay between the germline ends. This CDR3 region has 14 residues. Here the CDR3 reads CASSSGHGNSPLHF. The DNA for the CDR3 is TGCGCCAGCAGCTCCGGACACGGCAATTCACCCCTCCACTTT.